Below, 5 T cell receptor beta chains from the same sample are listed, as sequenced in a study of regulatory T cells in long-lasting Graves disease. Documented time point: newly diagnosed GD, antithyroid drugs for less than 3 months. RNA from PBMCs was the source of the TCR library. Researchers made TCR beta libraries by using iRepertoire HTBI primers and running Arm-PCR on CDR3 regions. TCRdb used MiXCR to reprocess the multiplex PCR reads, holding one entry per CDR3 protein. Of roughly 260,000 distinct CDR3 sequences listed, around 18% are singletons. This same sample was also taken into another study, of T cells in Graves' hyperthyroidism and ophthalmopathy.

The material sequenced was peripheral blood mononuclear cells (PBMCs), taken at new diagnosis, from a patient treated with antithyroid drugs. The source is a woman in her twenties or thirties with Graves disease.

The rearrangement joins TRBV11-1 to TRBJ1-2, with D possibly TRBD1 on 6 matching bases. Deletions cut 6 bases from V and 3 bases from J, with 23 bases between. Germline V gene sequence: CDR1 SGHAT, CDR2 FQDESV (reference sequence). The CDR3 length is 17 residues. The CDR3 DNA is TGTGCCAGCAGTTTCCCCGGTCGGGGAGGGGGAGACTATGGCTACACCTTC. Translating gives CASSFPGRGGGDYGYTF.

The table lists this clonotype with many counts. The V and J genes are TRBV14 and TRBJ2-7; D is possibly TRBD1 (6 bases). Trimming cost V 4 bases and J 2 bases, with 9 bases left between them. Per the germline V gene, CDR1 is SGHDN and CDR2 is FVKESK. The CDR3 consists of 13 residues. CDR3 nucleotides: TGTGCCAGCAGCCGGACAGTCCCCTACGAGCAGTACTTC. Translated: CASSRTVPYEQYF.

This clonotype has ten or more counts. The rearrangement joins TRBV20-1 to TRBJ2-7; TRBD1 agrees at 7 bases. After removal of 5 bases from V and 0 bases from J, the junction contained 7 bases not matched to a gene. Germline V gene data show CDR1 as DFQATT and CDR2 as SNEGSKA (reference sequence). The CDR3 has 14 residues. In DNA form, the CDR3 reads TGCAGTGCTCTTGACAGGGCGACCTCCTACGAGCAGTACTTC. This translates into CSALDRATSYEQYF.

This clonotype appeared a few times. This chain connects TRBV6-1 to TRBJ2-3; 7 bases are a match to TRBD2. V gave up 9 bases and J gave up 3 bases; unmatched junction bases: 9. This CDR3 is 14 amino acids long. The germline CDR1 and CDR2 sequences are MNHNS and SASEGT. The CDR3 loop reads CASLDGGRTDTQYF. Written as DNA, the CDR3 is TGTGCCAGTCTGGACGGGGGGAGGACAGATACGCAGTATTTT.

This clonotype occurred once. The chain links TRBV11-2 to TRBJ2-5; 8 positions agree with TRBD1. This CDR3 comprises 15 residues. V lost 1 base and J lost 1; bases outside the gene matches: 2. The germline V gene encodes CDR1 SGHAT and CDR2 FQNNGV. The DNA of the CDR3 is TGTGCCAGCAGCTTAGGCAGGGGGCTCCAAGAGACCCAGTACTTC. It codes for CASSLGRGLQETQYF.